This T cell receptor (beta chain) is drawn from a study of cytomegalovirus exposure and HLA in healthy donors. With 60 Vbeta and 13 Jbeta primers, the PCR was carried out. The table came from immunoSEQ multiplex PCR; TCRdb's copy has only in-frame clones and leaves some out. The profile shows some 85,000 clones, about 88% of them singletons. CDR1 is SGHAT and CDR2 is FQNNGV in the germline V gene. The germline V and J ends were trimmed by 3 bases and 1 base, with 11 bases remaining between them. The CDR3 extends over 15 amino acids. This TCR was sampled from a man younger than 30 in good health and CMV-seronegative. Specimen: PBMCs. The chain combines TRBV11-2 with TRBJ2-3; D not resolved. The CDR3 bases are TGTGCCAGCAGCTTCCGAGGCCGAGGCACAGATACGCAGTATTTT. Amino acid sequence: CASSFRGRGTDTQYF.